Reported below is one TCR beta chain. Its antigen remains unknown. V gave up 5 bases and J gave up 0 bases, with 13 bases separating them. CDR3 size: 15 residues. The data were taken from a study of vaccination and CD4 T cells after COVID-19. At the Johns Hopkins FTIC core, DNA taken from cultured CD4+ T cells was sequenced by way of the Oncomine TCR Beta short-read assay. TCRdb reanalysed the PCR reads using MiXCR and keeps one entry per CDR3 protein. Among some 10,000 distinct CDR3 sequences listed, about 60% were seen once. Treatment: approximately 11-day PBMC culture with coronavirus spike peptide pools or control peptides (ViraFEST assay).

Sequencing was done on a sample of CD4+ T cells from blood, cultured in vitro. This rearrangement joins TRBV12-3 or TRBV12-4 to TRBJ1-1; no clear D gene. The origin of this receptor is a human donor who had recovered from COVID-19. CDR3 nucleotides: TGTGCCAGCAGTCTAAATGTGGTAATGAACACTGAAGCTTTCTTT. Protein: CASSLNVVMNTEAFF.